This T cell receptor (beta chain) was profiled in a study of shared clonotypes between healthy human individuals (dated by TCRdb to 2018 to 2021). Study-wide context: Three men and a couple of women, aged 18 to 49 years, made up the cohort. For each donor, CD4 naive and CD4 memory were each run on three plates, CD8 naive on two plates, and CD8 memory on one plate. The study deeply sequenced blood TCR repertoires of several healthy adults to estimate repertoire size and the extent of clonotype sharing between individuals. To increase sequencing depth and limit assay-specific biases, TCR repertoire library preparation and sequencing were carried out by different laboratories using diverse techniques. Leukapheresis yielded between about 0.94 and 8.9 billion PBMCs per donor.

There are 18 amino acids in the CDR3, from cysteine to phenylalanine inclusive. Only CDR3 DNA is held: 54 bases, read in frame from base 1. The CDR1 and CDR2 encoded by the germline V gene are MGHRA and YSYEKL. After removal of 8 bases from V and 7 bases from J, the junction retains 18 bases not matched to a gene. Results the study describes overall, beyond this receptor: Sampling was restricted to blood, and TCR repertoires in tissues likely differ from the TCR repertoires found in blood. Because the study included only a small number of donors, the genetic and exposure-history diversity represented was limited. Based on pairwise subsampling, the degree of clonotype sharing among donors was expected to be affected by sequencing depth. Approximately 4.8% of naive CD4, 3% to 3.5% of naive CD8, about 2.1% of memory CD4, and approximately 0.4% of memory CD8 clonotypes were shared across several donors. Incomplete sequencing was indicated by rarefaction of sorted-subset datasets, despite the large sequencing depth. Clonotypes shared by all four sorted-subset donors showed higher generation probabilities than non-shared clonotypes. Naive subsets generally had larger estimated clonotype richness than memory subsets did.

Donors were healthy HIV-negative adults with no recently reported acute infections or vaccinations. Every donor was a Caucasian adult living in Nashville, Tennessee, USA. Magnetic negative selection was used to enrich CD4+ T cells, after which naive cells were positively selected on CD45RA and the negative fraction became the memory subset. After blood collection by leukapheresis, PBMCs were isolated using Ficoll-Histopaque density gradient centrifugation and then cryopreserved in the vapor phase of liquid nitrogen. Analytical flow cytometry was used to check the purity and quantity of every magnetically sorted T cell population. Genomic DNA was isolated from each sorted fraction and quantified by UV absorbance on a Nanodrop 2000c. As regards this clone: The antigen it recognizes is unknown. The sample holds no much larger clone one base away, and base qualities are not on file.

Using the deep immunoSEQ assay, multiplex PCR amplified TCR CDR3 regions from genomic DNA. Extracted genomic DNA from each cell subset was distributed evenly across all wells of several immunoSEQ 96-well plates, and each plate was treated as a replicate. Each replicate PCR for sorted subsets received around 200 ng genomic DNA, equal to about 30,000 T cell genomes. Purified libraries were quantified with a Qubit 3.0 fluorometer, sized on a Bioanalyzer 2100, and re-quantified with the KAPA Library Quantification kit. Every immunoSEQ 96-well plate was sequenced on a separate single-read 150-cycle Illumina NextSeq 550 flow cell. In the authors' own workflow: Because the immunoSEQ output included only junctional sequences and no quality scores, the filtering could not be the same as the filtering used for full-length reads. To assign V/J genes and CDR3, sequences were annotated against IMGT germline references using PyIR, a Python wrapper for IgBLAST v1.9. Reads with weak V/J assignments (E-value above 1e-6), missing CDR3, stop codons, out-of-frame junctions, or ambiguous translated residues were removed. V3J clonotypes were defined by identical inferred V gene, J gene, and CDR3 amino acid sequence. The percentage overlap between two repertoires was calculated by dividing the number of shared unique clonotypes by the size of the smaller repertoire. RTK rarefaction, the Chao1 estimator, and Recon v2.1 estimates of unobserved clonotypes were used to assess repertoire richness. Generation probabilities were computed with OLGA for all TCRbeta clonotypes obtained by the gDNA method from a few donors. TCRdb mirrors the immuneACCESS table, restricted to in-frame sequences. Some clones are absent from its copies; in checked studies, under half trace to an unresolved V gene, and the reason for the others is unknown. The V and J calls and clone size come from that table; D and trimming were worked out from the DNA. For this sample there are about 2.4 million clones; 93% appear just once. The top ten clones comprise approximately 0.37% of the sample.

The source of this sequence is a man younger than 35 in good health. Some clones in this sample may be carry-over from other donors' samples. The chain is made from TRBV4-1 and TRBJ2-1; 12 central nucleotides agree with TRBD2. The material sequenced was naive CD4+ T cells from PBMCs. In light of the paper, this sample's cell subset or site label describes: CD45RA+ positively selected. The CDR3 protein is CASGPGLAGFSEGNEQFF. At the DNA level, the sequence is TGCGCCAGCGGTCCTGGACTAGCGGGATTTTCTGAGGGGAATGAGCAGTTCTTC.